This TCR beta chain was documented in a study of blood T cells in healthy people across ages. Together with a sample-barcoded 5' primer, a J-beta primer mix was included in a second PCR lasting roughly 7 to 11 cycles. TCRdb used MiXCR to reprocess the 5' RACE reads, holding one entry per CDR3 protein. The table shows approximately 2,000,000 distinct CDR3 sequences, with about 39% occurring only once. V shed 3 bases and J 7 bases; nucleotides not matched to a gene: 9. CDR1 DFQATT and CDR2 SNEGSKA come from the germline V gene (reference sequence). The CDR3 has 16 amino acids. The TCR was taken from a human donor in good health. The genes are TRBV20-1 and TRBJ2-1, with TRBD2 matching 13 bases. What was sequenced was blood. The CDR3 DNA reads as TGCAGTGCTAGCGGACTAGCGGGGGTCATGGGGAATGAGCAGTTCTTC. This sequence encodes CSASGLAGVMGNEQFF.